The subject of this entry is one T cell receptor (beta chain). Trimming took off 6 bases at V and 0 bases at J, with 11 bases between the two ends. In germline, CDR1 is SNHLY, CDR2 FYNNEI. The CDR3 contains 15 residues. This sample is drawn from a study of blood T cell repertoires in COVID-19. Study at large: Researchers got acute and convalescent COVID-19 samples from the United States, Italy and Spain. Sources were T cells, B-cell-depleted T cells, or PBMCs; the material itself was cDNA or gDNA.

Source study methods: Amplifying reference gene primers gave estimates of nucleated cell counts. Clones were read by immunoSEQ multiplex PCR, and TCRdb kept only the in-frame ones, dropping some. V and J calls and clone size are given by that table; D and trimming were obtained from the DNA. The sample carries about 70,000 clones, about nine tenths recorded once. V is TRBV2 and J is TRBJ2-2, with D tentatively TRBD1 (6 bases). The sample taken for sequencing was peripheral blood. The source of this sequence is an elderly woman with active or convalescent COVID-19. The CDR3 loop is CASRSQGANTGELFF. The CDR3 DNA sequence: TGTGCCAGCAGATCACAGGGAGCGAACACCGGGGAGCTGTTTTTT.